Listed below are T cell receptor beta chains from one sample, sequenced in a study of T-cell reconstitution after alpha-beta-depleted transplantation in children. One entry per CDR3 protein, called by TCRdb with MiXCR from the PCR reads. The repertoire consists of 640,000 or so distinct CDR3 sequences, with roughly 15% occurring once and the leading ten covering 0.85% to 1.3%. Sequenced here: PBMCs from the stem cell graft donor, sampled from the stem cell graft. These TCRs come from a human donor who donated a stem cell graft to a child with acute myeloid leukemia. Each CDR3 is given with its conserved first and last residue. The D gene is left open where the match is weak. Expanded clones are given a class, and other clones once, few, many or no size at all.

abundance	v_gene	j_gene	d_gene	CDR3nt	CDR3aa
few	TRBV12-3/TRBV12-4	TRBJ1-1	TRBD1	TGTGCCAGCAGTTTGCTTTCCCCTTGGACAGGGCCTGAAGCTTTCTTT	CASSLLSPWTGPEAFF
few	TRBV7-2	TRBJ2-3	TRBD2	TGTGCCGGCGGAGGCGGGGGGTTCACAGATACGCAGTATTTT	CAGGGGGFTDTQYF
few	TRBV30	TRBJ1-1	NA	TGTGCCTGGAGGTTTCAGGGAAGGTCGACTGAAGCTTTCTTT	CAWRFQGRSTEAFF
many	TRBV7-6	TRBJ1-1	NA	TGTGCCAGCACCCCACACGGTTCTAACACTGAAGCTTTCTTT	CASTPHGSNTEAFF
many	TRBV21-1	TRBJ1-1	NA	TGTGCCAGCAGCAAAAGGTTGAGGCAGGGCAGGGGAGCTTTCTTT	CASSKRLRQGRGAFF
NA	TRBV4-3	TRBJ2-5	NA	TGCGCCAGCAGCCAAGATGGGGGGGGCTTCGGAGAGACCCAGTACTTC	CASSQDGGGFGETQYF
many	TRBV20-1	TRBJ2-7	TRBD2	TGCAGTGCCCTTCTACTAGCGGGTTCTTCCTACGAGCAGTACTTC	CSALLLAGSSYEQYF
NA	TRBV7-2	TRBJ1-6	NA	TGTGCCAGCAGCTTAAAAGGGGATTATAATTCACCCCTCCACTTT	CASSLKGDYNSPLHF
many	TRBV7-2	TRBJ2-2	TRBD2	TGTGCCAGCAGCCGCGGACTAGCTCCGGGGGAGCTGTTTTTT	CASSRGLAPGELFF
many	TRBV6-1	TRBJ2-5	TRBD2	TGTGCCACCTCCCCTAGCGGATTATTTCAAGAGACCCAGTACTTC	CATSPSGLFQETQYF
few	TRBV20-1	TRBJ1-5	TRBD1	TGCAGTGCTAGAGATGAGGACAGGTTGGGCAATCAGCCCCAGCATTTT	CSARDEDRLGNQPQHF
NA	TRBV28	TRBJ2-1	TRBD1	TGTGCCAGCAGTTCTCCGGACAGGGGGCCCTACAATGAGCAGTTCTTC	CASSSPDRGPYNEQFF
many	TRBV6-1	TRBJ1-6	NA	TGTGCCAGCGCCGGCGGATCATTAGGCTCACCCCTCCACTTT	CASAGGSLGSPLHF
NA	TRBV4-1	TRBJ2-1	TRBD2	TGCGCCAGCAGCCAGCAAACCGGGGGGGCGAACAATGAGCAGTTCTTC	CASSQQTGGANNEQFF
few	TRBV7-6	TRBJ2-3	TRBD2	TGTGCCAGCAGCCGTACAAGCGGGGACACAGATACGCAGTATTTT	CASSRTSGDTDTQYF
few	TRBV6-5	TRBJ1-4	NA	TGTGCCAGCAGTTATGGGCAGACTAATGAAAAACTGTTTTTT	CASSYGQTNEKLFF
once	TRBV27	TRBJ2-1	TRBD2	TGTGCCAGCAGTTCAGGCAGCGGGGGGGCCGGTGAGCAGTTCTTC	CASSSGSGGAGEQFF
many	TRBV4-2	TRBJ2-2	NA	TGTGCCAGCAGCCAAGAGGTCGGGGCCAACACCGGGGAGCTGTTTTTT	CASSQEVGANTGELFF
NA	TRBV5-6	TRBJ2-3	NA	TGTGCCAGCAGCCCAGGACCGTTCACAGATACGCAGTATTTT	CASSPGPFTDTQYF
few	TRBV4-3	TRBJ2-7	NA	TGCGCCAGCAGCCAATCTCACGGGGGACAGCCGACCTACGAGCAGTACTTC	CASSQSHGGQPTYEQYF
many	TRBV12-3/TRBV12-4	TRBJ1-2	NA	TGTGCCAGCAGTTTATCGGAGGGCTATGGCTACACCTTC	CASSLSEGYGYTF
few	TRBV5-6	TRBJ2-2	NA	TGTGCCAGCAGCTTGGGACTTTACACCGGGGAGCTGTTTTTT	CASSLGLYTGELFF
many	TRBV12-3/TRBV12-4	TRBJ2-1	NA	TGTGCCAGCAGTTACTTGGTTGATGAGCAGTTCTTC	CASSYLVDEQFF
few	TRBV5-5	TRBJ1-5	TRBD1	TGTGCCAGCAGCCCCACAGGGGGCCCCAGCAATCAGCCCCAGCATTTT	CASSPTGGPSNQPQHF
NA	TRBV12-3/TRBV12-4	TRBJ2-1	TRBD1	TGTGCCAGCAGTTTAGCGCATCAAATCGTACAGGGGACGATCAATGAGCAGTTCTTC	CASSLAHQIVQGTINEQFF
NA	TRBV5-6	TRBJ2-4	NA	TGTGCCAGCAGTTTACGGACCGACGGGGCGGCCAAAAACATTCAGTACTTC	CASSLRTDGAAKNIQYF
many	TRBV29-1	TRBJ1-1	TRBD1	TGCAGCGGGTCGACAGGGGGGAACACTGAAGCTTTCTTT	CSGSTGGNTEAFF
NA	TRBV11-2	TRBJ2-5	NA	TGTGCCAGCAGCGTCAGGAGATCTTTGGCGTGGCCGGAGACCCAGTACTTC	CASSVRRSLAWPETQYF
many	TRBV29-1	TRBJ2-1	TRBD1	TGCAGCGCTAATAAACGGGACAGGGTATGGGATGAGCAGTTCTTC	CSANKRDRVWDEQFF
NA	TRBV5-6	TRBJ1-1	NA	TGTGCCAGCATAGGGGGGCTGACGAACACTGAAGCTTTCTTT	CASIGGLTNTEAFF
NA	TRBV20-1	TRBJ1-3	NA	TGCAGTGCTAGCCTCGATCGTGTAACAAACACCATATATTTT	CSASLDRVTNTIYF
many	TRBV5-1	TRBJ1-2	NA	TGCGCCAGCAGCTATTATACAGGACAAGCTAACTATGGCTACACCTTC	CASSYYTGQANYGYTF
many	TRBV20-1	TRBJ2-3	TRBD2	TGCAGTGCTAGAGATAAGCGGGACCCCAACCTAGACGATACGCAGTATTTT	CSARDKRDPNLDDTQYF
many	TRBV28	TRBJ2-3	NA	TGTGCCATGTCCCGGTGGGGAGCAGATACGCAGTATTTT	CAMSRWGADTQYF
NA	TRBV7-2	TRBJ2-3	TRBD2	TGTGCCAGCAGCTCCAGACTAGCGGGGGGGCCATACGATACGCAGTATTTT	CASSSRLAGGPYDTQYF
few	TRBV12-3/TRBV12-4	TRBJ2-7	TRBD1	TGTGCCAGCAGTTTAGCAGACAGGGTGAACGAGCAGTACTTC	CASSLADRVNEQYF
few	TRBV7-9	TRBJ2-7	TRBD1	TGTGCCATTCAGCTAGTCAGGGACAGCTCCTACGAGCAGTACTTC	CAIQLVRDSSYEQYF
many	TRBV5-6	TRBJ1-5	NA	TGTGCCAGCAGCTTGGGAGTAGGGAGCAATCAGCCCCAGCATTTT	CASSLGVGSNQPQHF
NA	TRBV7-2	TRBJ2-2	NA	TGTGCCAGCAGCTTGCAGGGGTCCGGGGAGCTGTTTTTT	CASSLQGSGELFF
many	TRBV20-1	TRBJ2-5	NA	TGCAGTGCTTTCCCAGAGACCCAGTACTTC	CSAFPETQYF
many	TRBV20-1	TRBJ2-5	NA	TGCAGTGCTAGAGACCCGGACAATATAGAGACCCAGTACTTC	CSARDPDNIETQYF
few	TRBV5-1	TRBJ2-1	TRBD2	TGCGCCAGCAGCCTACGAGCGGGGGGGCTAAACTACAATGAGCAGTTCTTC	CASSLRAGGLNYNEQFF
NA	TRBV4-3	TRBJ2-2	TRBD2	TGCGCCAGCAGTGACCTCGGGGCGGGGGTCGACACCGGGGAGCTGTTTTTT	CASSDLGAGVDTGELFF
NA	TRBV7-2	TRBJ2-7	TRBD1	TGTGCCAGCAGCTTAGACGGGACAGGGGGAACCTACGAGCAGTACTTC	CASSLDGTGGTYEQYF
NA	TRBV5-1	TRBJ2-3	NA	TGCGCCAGCAGCTTGCCCGTTGGTGATACGCAGTATTTT	CASSLPVGDTQYF